This T cell receptor (beta chain) is from a study of cytomegalovirus exposure and HLA in healthy donors (dated by TCRdb to the late 2010s). About the full investigation: An earlier analysis of 587 of the donors reported 250 to 300 Gb of sequence data and around 100 million unique TCR beta sequences obtained from roughly 180 million T cells. Roughly 5 DR-DQ haplotypes were handled as single units for association and clustering, since linkage in the cohort was strong. Both class I and class II loci were covered by HLA typing, at four-digit resolution. The study profiled the T cell repertoires of more than 500 subjects by immunosequencing and related them to cytomegalovirus serostatus. About 300 gigabases of sequencing data and tens of millions of unique TCR sequences were included in an early release covering 550 to 650 HLA-typed donors. Across approximately 400 genotyped donors of the cohort, an average of approximately 240,000 unique TCR beta nucleotide sequences per donor were sequenced, and around 20% of those sequences were non-productive. The study combined high-throughput TCR immunosequencing, statistical association of individual TCRs with disease status, and machine learning to predict cytomegalovirus infection status. A later genetic analysis took genome-wide SNP genotypes for about 55% of the 666 donors and used that subset as a discovery cohort. Of the 398 genotyped donors, approximately 83% fell in the genetic ancestry cluster associated with self-reported Caucasian donors. Rather than drawing on any new phenotypic data, the later analysis identified candidate immune exposures from TCR beta sequences and the way those sequences occurred across donors. To study patterns of TCR occurrence, a later analysis re-analyzed previously published TCR beta repertoires from several hundred donors and added high-resolution HLA genotyping. Donor age, sex, ethnicity and CMV serostatus were compiled together with the repertoire data. The study was designed to test whether signatures of past pathogen exposure could be identified by cataloging public T cell receptors. All discovery cohort repertoires had been generated using a single sequencing platform. In an earlier analysis of a few hundred of the donors, high-throughput TCR beta sequencing was used to judge whether each TCR beta V gene segment behaved as functional or pseudogenic. Typing coverage differed by locus: A, B, C, DRB1 and DQB1 were typed in about 620-630 donors, DQA1 in about 560, DPA1 in 606, and DPB1 in 472. Besides the first cohort of around 700 subjects, a separate validation cohort made up of 120 different subjects was used.

A single count supports this clone. Its target antigen remains unknown. Base quality data are lacking; no much larger clone is found one base away. The cohort comprised around 690 healthy bone marrow donors. Cohort members were all nominally healthy when sampled, although unrecorded immune exposures were likely present. The donor tested CMV seropositive, placing the donor among the 250 to 350 seropositive members of the cohort. Each donor provided a peripheral blood sample, and peripheral blood mononuclear cells were used for TCR beta sequencing. The Qiagen DNeasy Blood Extraction Kit was used to extract genomic DNA from the blood cell samples. Libraries were built with the immunoSEQ multiplex PCR assay. For the multiplex PCR, a mixture combining 60 forward primers for TCR Vbeta segments and 13 reverse primers for TCR Jbeta segments was used. The CDR3 region of rearranged TCR beta genes was amplified from genomic DNA with a multiplex PCR assay. On the Illumina HiSeq System, the amplified TCR beta libraries were sequenced as 87-base-pair reads. As for the original processing: Across the 670 or so repertoires, a later analysis counted roughly 84 million unique TCR beta chains, 8.5 million to 12 million of which were shared by at least two donors. Raw reads were error-corrected and collapsed into unique sequences with a nearest-neighbor algorithm that merged closely related sequences to remove PCR and sequencing errors. To assign V, D and J gene segments, CDR3 sequences were aligned to IMGT reference sequences. For a sequence to be retained, at least a six-nucleotide match to both a V gene segment and a J gene segment was required. A rearrangement counted as productive if the CDR3 had no stop codons and remained in frame with V and J, and every other rearrangement counted as non-productive. Following IMGT convention, CDR3 was defined as the stretch from the second conserved V-encoded cysteine to the conserved J-encoded phenylalanine. In an earlier analysis of around 600 of the donors, sequences lacking an unambiguous match to a single V gene segment were excluded. An earlier analysis of over 450 of the donors classified V segments as functional when productive rearrangements were above 56.7% and as segregating when the standard deviation between donors was above 5%. A statistical classification framework was built to diagnose cytomegalovirus status from the catalog of TCR beta chain sequences. V and J gene assignment, in a later analysis, came from comparing TCR nucleotide sequences with IMGT/GENE-DB human TR gene sequences. In a later analysis, CDR3 sequences and most-parsimonious VDJ recombination scenarios were assigned using the TCRdist pipeline. In a later analysis, each TCR beta chain was defined by its CDR3 amino acid sequence together with its V-gene family, and reads without a unique V-gene family were excluded. In a later analysis, approximately 590 highly shared, low-generation-probability nucleotide sequences were removed to address suspected cross-contamination and a sequencing artifact. In a later analysis, a clonal expansion index was calculated for each public chain from normalized within-repertoire ranks of inferred template counts. Generation probabilities in a later analysis came from a VDJ recombination model fitted to out-of-frame rearrangements, and those results were checked against IGoR. In a later analysis, hypergeometric tests were used to score TCR-TCR, TCR-HLA and TCR-CMV co-occurrence, with a repertoire-size bias correction applied to TCR pairs. False discovery rates were estimated in a later analysis by permuting HLA or CMV assignments 20 times. In a later analysis, co-occurring TCRs were grouped using DBSCAN, and TCRdist sequence similarity was added for clustering within HLA-allele-positive subsets. Repertoires with fewer than 30,000 or more than 120,000 public chains, plus five repertoires with anomalous nucleotide sharing, were excluded from co-occurrence clustering. Imported from immuneACCESS, the table was reduced by TCRdb to in-frame sequences with V and J called. These copies leave out some clones; in studies compared against another copy, an unresolved V gene accounts for under half, and the cause of the remainder is not known. That table gives V, J and clone size, and the DNA gave D and trimming. Within this sample are roughly 150,000 clones, with about 80% of them counted one time only. The ten largest clones add up to approximately 1.5% of the sample.

The CDR3 numbers 17 residues from cysteine through phenylalanine. Only the CDR3 portion is preserved as DNA: 51 bases, with reading frame beginning at the first base. The germline V gene yields MNHNS for CDR1 and SASEGT for CDR2. Germline trimming amounts to 2 bases on V and 4 bases on J, with 13 as the count of junction bases outside the gene matches. The paper as a whole reports these results and caveats: According to a later analysis, TCR association rates differed among HLA loci, with DRB1 alleles showing the most associated TCRs and HLA-C alleles showing the fewest. In a later analysis, HLA-associated TCR beta chains showed more clonal expansion and lower generation probabilities than non-associated chains that were equally common. Because HLA typing was unavailable for some donors at each locus, only the typed subset was used in association tests. It was suggested by the authors that the approach could potentially be generalized to other disease states and immunological phenotypes. Roughly uniform sequencing depth across donors was assumed in presence/absence analyses, although this assumption may not hold. The only immune exposure information available for the cohort was CMV serostatus. An association between a missense DCLRE1C variant and V-gene and J-gene trimming of TCR beta chains was found in a later genetic analysis and replicated in an independent cohort. Several of the top co-occurrence clusters appeared to be linked to parvovirus B19, influenza, CMV and Epstein-Barr virus, according to a later analysis. The earlier analysis of approximately 560 of the donors excluded some 16 rarely observed V segments, including chromosome 9 orphons, because counts were too low. Some IMGT-functional V segments, including TRBV6-2 and TRBV6-3, could not be told apart with the 87-base-pair reads, so those segments were excluded. In an earlier analysis of over 550 of the donors, most TCR beta V segments were observed in productive rearrangements about 87% or about 30% of the time, broadly matching IMGT annotations. A further reported finding was that TCR beta sequences accurately predicted the HLA-A and HLA-B alleles for most subjects in the first cohort. Assigning TCR associations to individual alleles was difficult when HLA alleles, especially DR and DQ, strongly co-occurred. The classifier was reported to diagnose cytomegalovirus status with high specificity and sensitivity in both the original and validation cohorts. Correlated functional status among segregating V segments might reflect linkage disequilibrium, but an unknown experimental factor could not be ruled out. A later analysis associated some 17,000 TCR beta sequences with specific HLA alleles at a false discovery rate of 0.05. In a later analysis, most CMV-associated TCR beta chains were found to appear HLA-restricted, with HLA associations seemingly driven largely by CMV exposure. The sequencing pipeline was judged likely to have produced a cluster of highly shared sequence variants as a technical artifact. This cohort had only TCR beta chains sequenced, and the lack of alpha or paired-chain data limited which features could be detected. Compared with the approximately 710-donor mean, donors in an Asian-associated ancestry cluster had fewer N-insertions in productive TCRs, according to a later genetic analysis. In vitro tests confirmed that a few of the cytomegalovirus-associated TCR beta chains recognize cytomegalovirus antigens. Across donors, most TCR sequences were observed very rarely, whereas some public TCRs were present in many individuals. The study gave a list of more than 150 TCR beta chains associated with cytomegalovirus.

The sequenced material came from PBMCs. Recombination joined TRBV6-1 with TRBJ2-7, and TRBD1 matches 8 of the central bases. This clonotype originated in a girl aged 5-17 years in good health and CMV-seropositive. The sequence in DNA is TGTGCCAGCAGTGAACTAGGCTGGCAGGGGGCCCTGTACGAGCAGTACTTC. It translates to CASSELGWQGALYEQYF.